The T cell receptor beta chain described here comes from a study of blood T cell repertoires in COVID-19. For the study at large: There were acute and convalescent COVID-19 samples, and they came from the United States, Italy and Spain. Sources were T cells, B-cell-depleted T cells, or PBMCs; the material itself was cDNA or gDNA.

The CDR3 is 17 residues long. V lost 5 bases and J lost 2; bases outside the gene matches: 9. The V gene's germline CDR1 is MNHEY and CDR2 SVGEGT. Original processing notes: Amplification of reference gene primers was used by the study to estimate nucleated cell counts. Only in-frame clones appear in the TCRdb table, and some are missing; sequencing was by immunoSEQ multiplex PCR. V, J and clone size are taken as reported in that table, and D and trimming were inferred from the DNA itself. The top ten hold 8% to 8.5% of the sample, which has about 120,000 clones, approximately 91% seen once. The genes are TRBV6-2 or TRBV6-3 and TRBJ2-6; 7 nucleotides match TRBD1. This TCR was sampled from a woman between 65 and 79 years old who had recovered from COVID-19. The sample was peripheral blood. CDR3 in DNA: TGTGCCAGCAGTCCCCTAACAGGGGTAGCTGGGGCCAACGTCCTGACTTTC. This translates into CASSPLTGVAGANVLTF.